These T cell receptor beta chains were read from a single sample in a study of control samples from healthy donors and cancer patients. Here immunoSEQ multiplex PCR was the method, and the copy in TCRdb shows in-frame clones only, minus some. This sample carries 90,000 to 150,000 clones, 80% to 90% of them seen once, and the ten largest clones take 40%. The sequenced sample was blood. These receptors originate from a man aged 50 or older in good health. The CDR3 runs from the conserved cysteine through the conserved F or W. D genes are given only for firm matches. Part of the rows lack a size; the others show once, few, many or a class for expanded clones.

v_gene: TRBV12-3/TRBV12-4
abundance: -
j_gene: TRBJ1-6
d_gene: -
CDR3aa: CASRGGPSPLHF
CDR3nt: TGTGCCAGCAGGGGGGGCCCTTCACCCCTCCACTTT

v_gene: TRBV9
abundance: -
j_gene: TRBJ1-2
d_gene: -
CDR3aa: CASSSNKEGYTF
CDR3nt: TGTGCCAGCAGCTCTAATAAGGAGGGCTACACCTTC

v_gene: TRBV5-4
abundance: -
j_gene: TRBJ1-2
d_gene: -
CDR3aa: CASSFTGVPNYGYTF
CDR3nt: TGTGCCAGCAGCTTCACGGGGGTCCCAAACTATGGCTACACCTTC

v_gene: TRBV27
abundance: few
j_gene: TRBJ1-5
d_gene: -
CDR3aa: CASSLGRDQPQHF
CDR3nt: TGTGCCAGCAGTCTGGGTAGGGATCAGCCCCAGCATTTT

v_gene: TRBV5-8
abundance: -
j_gene: TRBJ1-1
d_gene: TRBD1
CDR3aa: CASSTPNRGRTEAFF
CDR3nt: TGTGCCAGCAGCACGCCAAACAGGGGGCGCACTGAAGCTTTCTTT

v_gene: TRBV5-1
abundance: -
j_gene: TRBJ1-2
d_gene: TRBD1
CDR3aa: CASSPLDRAGGYTF
CDR3nt: TGCGCCAGCAGCCCCCTAGACAGGGCCGGTGGCTACACCTTC

v_gene: TRBV11-2
abundance: -
j_gene: TRBJ2-3
d_gene: TRBD2
CDR3aa: CASSLRTSGDTQYF
CDR3nt: TGTGCCAGCAGCCTCCGGACTAGCGGAGATACGCAGTATTTT

v_gene: TRBV19
abundance: -
j_gene: TRBJ2-1
d_gene: -
CDR3aa: CASSMTGGVYNEQFF
CDR3nt: TGTGCCAGTAGTATGACGGGGGGCGTCTACAATGAGCAGTTCTTC

v_gene: TRBV7-7
abundance: -
j_gene: TRBJ2-5
d_gene: TRBD2
CDR3aa: CASSPFGTNKETQYF
CDR3nt: TGTGCCAGCAGCCCTTTCGGGACTAACAAAGAGACCCAGTACTTC

v_gene: TRBV19
abundance: -
j_gene: TRBJ1-1
d_gene: TRBD1
CDR3aa: CASSFGQGNTEAFF
CDR3nt: TGTGCCAGTAGTTTCGGACAGGGGAACACTGAAGCTTTCTTT

v_gene: TRBV13
abundance: -
j_gene: TRBJ1-1
d_gene: -
CDR3aa: CASSIRTVNTEAFF
CDR3nt: TGTGCCAGCAGCATTAGGACGGTGAACACTGAAGCTTTCTTT

v_gene: TRBV5-4
abundance: once
j_gene: TRBJ2-5
d_gene: TRBD2
CDR3aa: CASSFSGGGETQYF
CDR3nt: TGTGCCAGCAGCTTCAGCGGGGGGGGTGAGACCCAGTACTTC

v_gene: TRBV29-1
abundance: -
j_gene: TRBJ1-4
d_gene: TRBD1
CDR3aa: CSVDGTGEEKLFF
CDR3nt: TGCAGCGTTGATGGGACAGGGGAGGAAAAACTGTTTTTT

v_gene: TRBV15
abundance: -
j_gene: TRBJ2-3
d_gene: -
CDR3aa: CATSVGGPDTQYF
CDR3nt: TGTGCCACCAGCGTGGGGGGGCCGGATACGCAGTATTTT

v_gene: TRBV5-1
abundance: -
j_gene: TRBJ2-2
d_gene: -
CDR3aa: CASSLHQTAMYTGELFF
CDR3nt: TGCGCCAGCAGCTTGCACCAGACGGCCATGTACACCGGGGAGCTGTTTTTT

v_gene: TRBV9
abundance: -
j_gene: TRBJ1-1
d_gene: TRBD1
CDR3aa: CASSLAGGQVNTEAFF
CDR3nt: TGTGCCAGCAGCCTTGCAGGGGGCCAAGTGAACACTGAAGCTTTCTTT

v_gene: TRBV7-8
abundance: -
j_gene: TRBJ2-4
d_gene: -
CDR3aa: CASSATQNIQYF
CDR3nt: TGTGCCAGCAGCGCGACCCAAAACATTCAGTACTTC

v_gene: TRBV2
abundance: -
j_gene: TRBJ2-7
d_gene: TRBD2
CDR3aa: CASRPTLGLAGGVLSSYEQYF
CDR3nt: TGTGCCAGCAGACCCACGCTAGGACTAGCGGGGGGGGTCCTTAGCTCCTACGAGCAGTACTTC